The 16 T cell receptor beta chains in this list originate from one sample, sequenced in a study of T-cell memory formation after mild COVID-19. One entry per CDR3 protein, called by TCRdb with MiXCR from the 5' RACE reads. Of hundreds of thousands of distinct CDR3 sequences in the sample, roughly 15% were seen once. The sequencing input was PBMCs or a T cell subset sorted from them (not recorded which). The receptors were gathered from a man younger than 35 who had mild COVID-19 (a few samples of this study predate the infection). Cell type and time point are not known.

This clonotype was seen only a few times. CDR3 DNA sequence: TGTGCCAGCAGTCCAACTAGTATTGAGACCCAGTACTTC. It encodes CASSPTSIETQYF. The chain couples TRBV6-2 or TRBV6-3 to TRBJ2-5, with D possibly being TRBD2 (5 bases). Between the trimmed V and J ends, which lost 5 bases and 5 bases, there was a span of 12 bases. Germline V gives CDR1 MNHEY, CDR2 SVGEGT. The CDR3 totals 13 residues.

This clonotype was detected a few times. The chain uses TRBV20-1 and TRBJ1-2; no clear D gene. V was trimmed by 3 bases and J by 8 bases, leaving 19 bases between them. Germline V CDR1 and CDR2: DFQATT, SNEGSKA (reference sequence). The CDR3 totals 14 residues. The CDR3 region is CSARVDGFFRGYTF. The CDR3 bases are TGCAGTGCTAGGGTAGACGGATTCTTCCGCGGCTACACCTTC.

This clonotype was seen only a few times. V gene TRBV25-1 combines with J gene TRBJ2-7; 7 nucleotides agree with TRBD1. This CDR3 contains 17 residues. V gave up 2 bases and J gave up 0 bases; unmatched junction bases: 10. CDR1 is MGHDK and CDR2 is SYGVNS in the germline V gene. CDR3 residues: CASSETPRGQSSYEQYV. As DNA, the CDR3 is TGTGCCAGCAGTGAAACACCGAGGGGGCAATCCTCCTACGAGCAGTACGTC.

The table lists this clonotype with a few counts. J is TRBJ1-2 and V is TRBV20-1; D remains unclear. Germline V CDR1 and CDR2: DFQATT, SNEGSKA (reference sequence). The CDR3 consists of 13 residues. V was pared by 1 base and J by 5 bases, with 11 bases between. The CDR3 sequence: CSARVIGNYGYTF. The CDR3, as DNA: TGCAGTGCTAGAGTCATCGGGAATTATGGCTACACCTTC.

CDR3 bases: TGTGCCAGCAGTACTTATGCGACAGGGGGGAACTATGGCTACACCTTC. Translated: CASSTYATGGNYGYTF. The chain uses TRBV27 and TRBJ1-2; 9 bases fit TRBD1. V dropped 5 bases and J dropped 2; count of bases not matched to a gene: 9. The germline V gene encodes CDR1 MNHEY and CDR2 SMNVEV (reference sequence). CDR3 length: 16 residues.

This clonotype has a handful of counts. This chain uses TRBV6-5 with TRBJ1-2; D unresolved. The CDR3 runs 14 residues. CDR1 is MNHEY, CDR2 SVGAGI, per germline. V was shortened by 5 bases and J by 5 bases, with 15 bases between the two germline ends. The CDR3 sequence is CASSAPGRSYGYTF. The CDR3 coding sequence is TGTGCCAGCAGTGCCCCGGGCCGTTCTTATGGCTACACCTTC.

This chain uses TRBV27 with TRBJ1-1; no clear D gene. This CDR3 contains 13 residues. Germline V CDR1 and CDR2: MNHEY, SMNVEV (reference sequence). V was clipped by 6 bases and J by 3 bases, with 11 bases between them. CDR3 nucleotides: TGTGCCAGCAGCTCAAATTGGTACACTGAAGCTTTCTTT. Encoded protein: CASSSNWYTEAFF.

This clonotype turned up a few times. The chain joins TRBV5-1 to TRBJ1-2, with 7 bases fitting TRBD1. The CDR3 extends over 15 amino acids. Per the germline V gene, CDR1 is SGHRS and CDR2 is YFSETQ. V gave up 3 bases and J gave up 7 bases; unmatched junction bases: 12. The DNA for the CDR3 is TGCGCCAGCAGCTCAGGGACAGAGATGGTTGGTGGCTACACCTTC. It yields the protein CASSSGTEMVGGYTF.

The J gene is TRBJ2-5, the V gene TRBV4-3; TRBD1 might be the D (5 bases). Trimming shortened V by 0 bases and J by 4 bases, and 9 bases separated the two germline ends. In germline, CDR1 is LGHNA, CDR2 YSLEER. The CDR3 has 14 amino acids. In DNA, the CDR3 is TGCGCCAGCAGCCAAGACAGGGCGGCAGAGACCCAGTACTTC. Protein: CASSQDRAAETQYF.

This clonotype was recorded a few times. The genes are TRBV27 and TRBJ2-7; a weak D match, TRBD1 (5 bases). V was clipped by 3 bases and J by 7 bases, with 19 bases between them. Germline V gene sequence: CDR1 MNHEY, CDR2 SMNVEV (reference sequence). The CDR3 has 15 residues. The chain's CDR3 is CASSFSSSRASEQYF. In DNA, the CDR3 is TGTGCCAGCAGTTTCTCTTCGAGCAGGGCCAGTGAGCAGTACTTC.

The rearrangement links TRBV11-3 to TRBJ1-5, with 9 bases identical to TRBD1. The length of the CDR3 is 15 residues. Germline lookup yields CDR1 SGHNT and CDR2 YENEEA. V gave up 2 bases and J gave up 5 bases; unmatched junction bases: 4. CDR3 protein: CASSLWDRAHQPQHF. The CDR3 nucleotides are TGTGCCAGCAGCTTATGGGACAGGGCCCATCAGCCCCAGCATTTT. The full variable domain, in which reference TRBV11-3 and TRBJ1-5 provide the parts outside the CDR3, is EAGVVQSPRYKIIEKKQPVAFWCNPISGHNTLYWYLQNLGQGPELLIRYENEEAVDDSQLPKDRFSAERLKGVDSTLKIQPAELGDSAVYLCASSLWDRAHQPQHFGDGTRLSIL.

This clonotype was seen at least ten times. The chain is built from TRBV6-5 and TRBJ2-2; 7 bases agree with TRBD1. CDR1 and CDR2 (germline): MNHEY, SVGAGI. This CDR3 contains 16 residues. V gave up 5 bases and J gave up 0 bases; unmatched junction bases: 6. Here the CDR3 reads CASSDPGTANTGELFF. The CDR3 nucleotides read TGTGCCAGCAGTGACCCTGGGACAGCGAACACCGGGGAGCTGTTTTTT.

The rearrangement links TRBV5-5 to TRBJ1-2; 7 bases align to TRBD1. V dropped 4 bases and J dropped 4; count of bases not matched to a gene: 16. Germline lookup yields CDR1 SGHKS and CDR2 YYEKEE (reference sequence). The CDR3 contains 17 residues. CDR3 nucleotide sequence: TGTGCCAGCAGCGGTCCCGAAAGACAGGGTCCTAGCTATGGCTACACCTTC. Encoded protein: CASSGPERQGPSYGYTF.

This clonotype occurred a few times. The chain links TRBV19 to TRBJ2-1; the match to TRBD2 covers 14 bases. Per germline, CDR1 LNHDA and CDR2 SQIVND (reference sequence). With V trimmed by 4 bases and J by 6 bases, 5 bases remained unmatched. This CDR3 is 16 amino acids long. CDR3 residues: CASSKAGTSGGNEQFF. Written as DNA, the CDR3 is TGTGCCAGTAGTAAGGCCGGGACTAGCGGGGGCAATGAGCAGTTCTTC.

This clonotype has more than one count but fewer than ten. The chain uses TRBV27 and TRBJ1-1, with D maybe TRBD1 (5 bases). The CDR3 covers 14 residues. Germline CDR1 reads MNHEY; CDR2 reads SMNVEV (reference sequence). Trimming shortened V by 3 bases and J by 4 bases, and 12 bases separated the two germline ends. The CDR3 reads CASSFTQVGTEAFF. CDR3 DNA sequence: TGTGCCAGCAGTTTCACACAGGTTGGCACTGAAGCTTTCTTT.

The rearrangement uses TRBV4-3 and TRBJ2-7, with 7 bases that match TRBD2. V shed 0 bases, J shed 0 bases, and the junction held 8 bases outside the gene matches. The CDR3 runs to 17 residues. Germline V gene lookup returns CDR1 LGHNA and CDR2 YSLEER. CDR3 protein: CASSQDVFASGSYEQYV. Written as DNA, the CDR3 is TGCGCCAGCAGCCAAGATGTATTCGCTAGCGGCTCCTACGAGCAGTACGTC.